The rows below give T cell receptor beta chains drawn from one sample of a study of T cell responses to AZD1222 COVID-19 vaccine. Method: immunoSEQ multiplex PCR; TCRdb's copy keeps in-frame clones and lacks some. The repertoire holds more than 150,000 clones, with around 90% as singletons. This sample comprised peripheral blood, obtained on day 0 of AZD1222 vaccination. The source of these receptors is an adult in good health. Each CDR3 is given without its conserved first and last residue.

V | CDR3
TRBV12-5 | ASGPEVTDTQY
TRBV23-1 | ASSQKVKDTSFRGDTEAF
TRBV5-4 | ASSWDRGFTDTQY
TRBV18 | ASSPDRGTPTDTQY
TRBV7-8 | ASSRIGDQPQH
TRBV19 | ASSIGRGSTDTQY
TRBV25-1 | ASSLHGPTGELF
TRBV6-1 | ASSERVPVNSPLH
TRBV6-1 | ASSEDRGLFDTEAF
TRBV28 | ASTLAGMIGTEAF
TRBV4-2 | ASSHPGGREGGELF
TRBV3-1/TRBV3-2 | ASSQGQGNGYGYT
TRBV3-1/TRBV3-2 | ASSQAFGNTIY
TRBV7-8 | ASSPTPGFGDGYT
TRBV7-9 | ASSPWTGRTGNTIY
TRBV29-1 | SVVLRDRENGMNTEAF
TRBV4-3 | ASSQEITDSYEQY
TRBV28 | ASTNRRGVPEY
TRBV5-1 | ASSLEPTGTPSGNTIY
TRBV7-2 | ASSLAREGEAF
TRBV6-4 | ASKVRRGNQPQH
TRBV29-1 | STRTVGSYEQY
TRBV7-9 | ASSLSSGILYEQY
TRBV9 | ASSPRQGAAKNIQY
TRBV4-1 | ASSQYFTGILDSPLH
TRBV6-5 | ASSAVSTANTEAF
TRBV7-9 | ASSLEVAGGPYNEQF
TRBV27 | ASSLSTASNQPQH
TRBV11-2 | ASSYPRDRGNEQF